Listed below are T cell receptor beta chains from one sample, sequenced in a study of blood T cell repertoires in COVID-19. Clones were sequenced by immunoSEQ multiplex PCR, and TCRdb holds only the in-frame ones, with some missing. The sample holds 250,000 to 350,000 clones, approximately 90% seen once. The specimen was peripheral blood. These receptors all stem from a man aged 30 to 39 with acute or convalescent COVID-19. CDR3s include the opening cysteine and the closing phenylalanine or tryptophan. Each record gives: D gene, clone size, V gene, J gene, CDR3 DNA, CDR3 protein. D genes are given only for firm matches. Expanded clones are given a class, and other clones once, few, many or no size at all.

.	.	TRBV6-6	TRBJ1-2	TGTGCCAGCAGCTCAGGGGTCTATGGCTACACCTTC	CASSSGVYGYTF
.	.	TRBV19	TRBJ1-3	TGTGCCAGTAGTATAGGAGAATCTGGAAACACCATATATTTT	CASSIGESGNTIYF
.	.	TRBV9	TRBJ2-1	TGTGCCAGCAGCGTAGCTGTGACTTCTGAAAATGAGCAGTTCTTC	CASSVAVTSENEQFF
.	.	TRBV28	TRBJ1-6	TGTGCCAGCAGAGCTCCAGGGTCTTCACCCCTCCACTTT	CASRAPGSSPLHF
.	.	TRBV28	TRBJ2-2	TGTGCCAGCAGTTTAAGGACACCGAACACCGGGGAGCTGTTTTTT	CASSLRTPNTGELFF
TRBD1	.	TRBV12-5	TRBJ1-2	TGTGCTAGTGGCCTACAGGGGGCGCCGAGTGGCTACACCTTC	CASGLQGAPSGYTF
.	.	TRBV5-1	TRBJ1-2	TGCGCCAGCAGCTCAGGGACTGTTGCTAACTATGGCTACACCTTC	CASSSGTVANYGYTF
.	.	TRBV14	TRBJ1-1	TGTGCCAGCAGCCGCGGCCCGAGCACTGAAGCTTTCTTT	CASSRGPSTEAFF
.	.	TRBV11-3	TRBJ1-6	TGTGCCAGCGGGAAGGGGGACAATTCACCCCTCCACTTT	CASGKGDNSPLHF
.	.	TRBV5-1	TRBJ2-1	TGCGCCAGCAGCTTGGCCCGGGATTATGAGCAGTTCTTC	CASSLARDYEQFF
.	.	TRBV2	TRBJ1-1	TGTGCCAGCAGTCAACAGGGGAACACTGAAGCTTTCTTT	CASSQQGNTEAFF
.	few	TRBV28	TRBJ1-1	TGTGCCAGCAGTTCGAGAGGGAGAGTCACTGAAGCTTTCTTT	CASSSRGRVTEAFF
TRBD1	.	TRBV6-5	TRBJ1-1	TGTGCCAGCAGTTACCCCCAGACAGGGGGCACTGAAGCTTTCTTT	CASSYPQTGGTEAFF
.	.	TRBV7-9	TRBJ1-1	TGTGCCAGCAGCCCCGGGGGGAACACTGAAGCTTTCTTT	CASSPGGNTEAFF
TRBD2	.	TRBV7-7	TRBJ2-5	TGTGCTAGCAGCTGGACTAGCGGGTACCAAGAGACCCAGTACTTC	CASSWTSGYQETQYF
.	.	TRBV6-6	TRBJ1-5	TGTGCCAGCAGCCCGGAGGGAGAACAGCCCCAGCATTTT	CASSPEGEQPQHF
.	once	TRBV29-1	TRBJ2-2	TGCAGCGTAGGGGCGTCGGGCACCGGGGAGCTGTTTTTT	CSVGASGTGELFF
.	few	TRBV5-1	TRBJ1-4	TGCGCCAGCAGCTTTAGAAGCCTTAATGAAAAACTGTTTTTT	CASSFRSLNEKLFF
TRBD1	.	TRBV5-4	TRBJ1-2	TGTGCCAGCAGTTTTGACAGGGGGTTCTATGGCTACACCTTC	CASSFDRGFYGYTF
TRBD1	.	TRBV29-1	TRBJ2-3	TGCAGCGCCACTGGAGGGACAGGGGGCGTGTATACGCAGTATTTT	CSATGGTGGVYTQYF
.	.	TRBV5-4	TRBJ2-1	TGTGCCAGCACCTTGGGAGTGGACTCCGCTCACAATGAGCAGTTCTTC	CASTLGVDSAHNEQFF
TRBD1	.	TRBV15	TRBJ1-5	TGTGCCACCAGCAGAACGTACAGGGGAAGCAATCAGCCCCAGCATTTT	CATSRTYRGSNQPQHF
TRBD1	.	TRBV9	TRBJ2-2	TGTGCCAGCAGCGTAGCGAGATTAACAGGGGGCGCGGGCGTGAACACCGGGGAGCTGTTTTTT	CASSVARLTGGAGVNTGELFF
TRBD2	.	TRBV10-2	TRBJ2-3	TGCGCCAGCTCTCCCGGGAGCGGGGGACCTAGCACAGATACGCAGTATTTT	CASSPGSGGPSTDTQYF
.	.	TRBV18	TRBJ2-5	TGTGCCAGCTCACCACCGAACAGACAAGAGACCCAGTACTTC	CASSPPNRQETQYF